The rows below give T cell receptor beta chains drawn from one sample of a study of T cell clones after liver transplantation. Produced via immunoSEQ multiplex PCR; TCRdb's table is partial and in-frame only. The data hold around 110,000 clones, with 75% to 95% observed a single time. This specimen was CD4+ T cells from blood, taken 12 months after liver transplant. The source of these receptors is a human patient who received a liver transplant. Some T cells may have originated in the graft donor. Both conserved end residues are trimmed from each CDR3. Only some rows state a clone size, as once, few, many or a class for expanded clones.

size,V,length,J,CDR3
-,TRBV19,11,TRBJ1-1,ASSIQGKTEAF
-,TRBV28,12,TRBJ2-7,ASLTSGRSYEQY
-,TRBV27,16,TRBJ2-1,ASSLFRPSIPSANEQF
once,TRBV19,13,TRBJ2-1,ASSMAGDSYNEQF
-,TRBV27,11,TRBJ2-7,ASSKTGSYEQY
-,TRBV11-2,12,TRBJ2-7,ASNQQGASYEQY
-,TRBV7-2,13,TRBJ2-5,ASSSGLAREETQY
-,TRBV25-1,15,TRBJ2-7,ASSVIRAGTTSYEQY
-,TRBV28,12,TRBJ1-1,ASVVGGEGTEAF
-,TRBV12-5,13,TRBJ2-3,ASRSRGGLQDTQY
-,TRBV15,11,TRBJ2-1,ATSSHPGNEQF
-,TRBV7-3,13,TRBJ2-1,ASSLSLGSQNEQF
-,TRBV28,12,TRBJ1-1,ASSLVPTNTEAF
-,TRBV7-9,13,TRBJ2-1,ASNEAGGPGYEQF
-,TRBV2,13,TRBJ2-7,ASSESSGSSYEQY
-,TRBV7-3,13,TRBJ2-1,ASSLTSGNLNEQF
once,TRBV7-3,11,TRBJ2-2,ASSLAGGRELF
once,TRBV5-1,15,TRBJ2-7,ASSKGVQGASSYEQY
-,TRBV10-3,14,TRBJ2-2,AISETGLRGTGELF
-,TRBV28,14,TRBJ1-2,ASSPHLGSGANGYT
-,TRBV21-1,12,TRBJ2-4,ASSERTGGLVQY
-,TRBV7-2,12,TRBJ2-1,ASSLRTGSDEQF
-,TRBV6-1,13,TRBJ1-5,ASSEVKGGNRPQH